This paragraph reports one T cell receptor (beta chain). The antigen is undetermined. Produced via immunoSEQ multiplex PCR; TCRdb's table is partial and in-frame only. The table has roughly 60,000 clones, 85% to 90% seen once; the top ten hold around 2%. The time point is: neoterminal ileum biopsy at postoperative endoscopy, about 6 months after surgery. This specimen belongs to a study of T cell repertoires in ileal Crohn's disease. Points from the study as a whole: Mucosal expansions were suggested to be mainly CD8 T cells. Clonal expansions were more frequent in active smokers than non-smokers at surgery.

With 4 bases removed from V and 7 bases from J, the gap between germline ends came to 21 bases. The CDR3 totals 16 residues. Germline V CDR1 and CDR2: SGHKS, YYEKEE (reference sequence). Source material: ileal tissue. The receptor's source is an adult with Crohn's disease. The V gene is TRBV5-5, the J gene TRBJ2-1; weak D call: TRBD1 (7 bases). The CDR3 DNA follows: TGTGCCAGCAGCCCCCGGGGGACAGTCTCGCCTAATGAGCAGTTCTTC. Encoded protein: CASSPRGTVSPNEQFF.